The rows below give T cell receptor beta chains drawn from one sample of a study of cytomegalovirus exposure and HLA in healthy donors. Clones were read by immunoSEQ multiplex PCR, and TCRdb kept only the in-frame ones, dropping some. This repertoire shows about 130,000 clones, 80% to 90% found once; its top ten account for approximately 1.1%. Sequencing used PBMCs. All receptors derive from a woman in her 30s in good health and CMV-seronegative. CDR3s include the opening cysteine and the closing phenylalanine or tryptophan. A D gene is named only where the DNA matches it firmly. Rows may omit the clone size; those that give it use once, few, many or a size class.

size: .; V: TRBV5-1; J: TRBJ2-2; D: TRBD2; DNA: TGCGCCAGCAGCACAACTAGCGGGAACACCGGGGAGCTGTTTTTT; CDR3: CASSTTSGNTGELFF
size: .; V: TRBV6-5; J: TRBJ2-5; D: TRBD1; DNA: TGTGCCAGCAGTTATGGGACAGGGATTGGAGAGACCCAGTACTTC; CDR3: CASSYGTGIGETQYF
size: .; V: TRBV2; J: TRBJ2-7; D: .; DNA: TGTGCCAGCAGTGAGAGGGAAGGGAATCCCCCCTACGAGCAGTACTTC; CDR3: CASSEREGNPPYEQYF
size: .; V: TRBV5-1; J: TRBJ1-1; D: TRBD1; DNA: TGCGCCAGCAGGAGGGGGCGCGAAACTGAAGCTTTCTTT; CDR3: CASRRGRETEAFF
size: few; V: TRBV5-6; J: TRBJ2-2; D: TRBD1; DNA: TGTGCCAGCAGTTTCGGAACAGGGGGAATAACCGGGGAGCTGTTTTTT; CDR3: CASSFGTGGITGELFF
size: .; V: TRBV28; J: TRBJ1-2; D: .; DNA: TGTGCCAGCAGTCAACAGGGAATAGGGGGCTACACCTTC; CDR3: CASSQQGIGGYTF
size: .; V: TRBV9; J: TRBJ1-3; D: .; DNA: TGTGCCAGCAGCCCCAGTGGGGGGGGAAACACCATATATTTT; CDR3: CASSPSGGGNTIYF
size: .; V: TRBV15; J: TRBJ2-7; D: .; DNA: TGTGCCACCAGCAGAGATTCCGGGTCCTCCTACGAGCAGTACTTC; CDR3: CATSRDSGSSYEQYF
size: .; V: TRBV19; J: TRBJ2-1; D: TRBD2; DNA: TGTGCCAGTAGTATCCCCGGGGGGGCATCCTACAATGAGCAGTTCTTC; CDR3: CASSIPGGASYNEQFF
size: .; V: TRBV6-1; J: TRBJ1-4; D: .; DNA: TGTGCCAGCAGTGTTTCTTCCGAAAAACTGTTTTTT; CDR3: CASSVSSEKLFF
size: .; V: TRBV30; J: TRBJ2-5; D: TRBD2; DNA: TGTGCCTGGAGCGCGACTAGCGGGGGAAGTGGAGAGACCCAGTACTTC; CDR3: CAWSATSGGSGETQYF
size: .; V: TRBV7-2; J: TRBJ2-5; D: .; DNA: TGTGCCAGCAGCTTAGCGGGGCACAAAGAGACCCAGTACTTC; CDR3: CASSLAGHKETQYF
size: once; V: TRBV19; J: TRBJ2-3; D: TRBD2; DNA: TGTGCCAGTGCCGGGACTAGCGGGGGGAGACATACGCAGTATTTT; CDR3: CASAGTSGGRHTQYF
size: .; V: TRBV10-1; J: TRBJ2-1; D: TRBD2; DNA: TGCGCCAGCCCCCCGGGACTAGCGGGAGCCAATGAGCAGTTCTTC; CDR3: CASPPGLAGANEQFF
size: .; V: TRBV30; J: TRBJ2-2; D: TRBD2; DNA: TGTGCCTGGATTGCTAGCGGGAGAGACACCGGGGAGCTGTTTTTT; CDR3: CAWIASGRDTGELFF
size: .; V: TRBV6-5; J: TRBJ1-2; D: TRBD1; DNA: TGTGCCAGCAGTACACAGGGGCCAAAGGGCTACACCTTC; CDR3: CASSTQGPKGYTF
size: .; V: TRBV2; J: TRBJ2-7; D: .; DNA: TGTGCCAGCAGTGAAGCAGTTTACGAGCAGTACTTC; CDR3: CASSEAVYEQYF
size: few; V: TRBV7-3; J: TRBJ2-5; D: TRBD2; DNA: TGTGCCAGCAGCTTAAACGGGGGGGCAGAGACCCAGTACTTC; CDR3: CASSLNGGAETQYF
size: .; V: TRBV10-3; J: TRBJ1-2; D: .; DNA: TGTGCCATCAGGGGAGGGACGGATCTGTATGGCTACACCTTC; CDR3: CAIRGGTDLYGYTF
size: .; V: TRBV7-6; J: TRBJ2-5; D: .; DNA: TGTGCCAGCAGCGGTAGGACATCTTTACAAGAGACCCAGTACTTC; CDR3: CASSGRTSLQETQYF
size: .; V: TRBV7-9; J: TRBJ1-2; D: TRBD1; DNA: TGTGCCAGCAGCTTGGGACAGGGGAACTATGGCTACACCTTC; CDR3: CASSLGQGNYGYTF
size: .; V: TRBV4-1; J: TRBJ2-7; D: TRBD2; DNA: TGCGCCAGCAGCCCCCGGGATAGCGGGGAACCCTACGAGCAGTACTTC; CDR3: CASSPRDSGEPYEQYF
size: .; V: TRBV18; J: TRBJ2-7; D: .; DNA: TGTGCCAGCTCACTCGGGACAACTACCTACGAGCAGTACTTC; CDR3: CASSLGTTTYEQYF
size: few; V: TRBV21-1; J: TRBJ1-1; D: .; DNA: TGTGCCAGCAGTCGTCCAGGGATCTCTGCTTTCTTT; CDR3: CASSRPGISAFF
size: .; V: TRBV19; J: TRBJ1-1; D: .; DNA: TGTGCCAGTAGTATCCGGGTAGGCACTGAAGCTTTCTTT; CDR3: CASSIRVGTEAFF
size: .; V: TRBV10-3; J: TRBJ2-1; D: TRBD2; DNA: TGTGCCATCGGAGGGTTTAGCGGGGCGGGTGAGCAGTTCTTC; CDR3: CAIGGFSGAGEQFF
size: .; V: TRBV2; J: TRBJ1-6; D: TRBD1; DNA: TGTGCCAGCAGTGAGGACAGGGGGACCTTGAGGCCCCTCCACTTT; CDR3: CASSEDRGTLRPLHF
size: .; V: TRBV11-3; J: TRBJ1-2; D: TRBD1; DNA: TGTGCCAGCAGCCTCCAGGGGGGATTACGTGGCTACACCTTC; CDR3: CASSLQGGLRGYTF
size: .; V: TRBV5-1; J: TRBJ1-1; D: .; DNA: TGCGCCAGCGCTAACACCAAGGGGGCTTTCTTT; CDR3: CASANTKGAFF
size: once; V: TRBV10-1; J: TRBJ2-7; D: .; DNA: TGCGCCAGCAGTGATACGGTCTACGAGCAGTACTTC; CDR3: CASSDTVYEQYF
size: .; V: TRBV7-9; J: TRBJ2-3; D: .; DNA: TGTTCCAGCAGCTTACAGGGTCTTACAGATACGCAGTATTTT; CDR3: CSSSLQGLTDTQYF
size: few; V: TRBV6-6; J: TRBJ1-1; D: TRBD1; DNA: TGTGCCAGCAGTTCTTCAGGGGGCTTCACTGAAGCTTTCTTT; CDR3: CASSSSGGFTEAFF
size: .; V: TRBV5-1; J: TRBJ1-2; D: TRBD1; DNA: TGCGCCAGCAGCTTGGATGGGTCCCCGACAGGGGGCTTCTATGGCTACACCTTC; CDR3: CASSLDGSPTGGFYGYTF
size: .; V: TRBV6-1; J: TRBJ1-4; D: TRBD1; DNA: TGTGCCAGCAAAAAGTACAGGGGGTTTGAGGAAAAACTGTTTTTT; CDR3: CASKKYRGFEEKLFF
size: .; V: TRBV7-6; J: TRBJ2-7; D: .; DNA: TGTGCCAGCAGCCTTCAGACCGGGTTAAATATCTACGAGCAGTACTTC; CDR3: CASSLQTGLNIYEQYF
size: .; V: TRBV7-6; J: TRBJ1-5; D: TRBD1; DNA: TGTGCCAGCAGCTTAGGACAGGGGGCCTGGCAGCCCCAGCATTTT; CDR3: CASSLGQGAWQPQHF
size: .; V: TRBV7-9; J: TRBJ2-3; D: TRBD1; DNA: TGTGCCAGCAGCCAAACAGGGGGCCCAGATACGCAGTATTTT; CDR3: CASSQTGGPDTQYF
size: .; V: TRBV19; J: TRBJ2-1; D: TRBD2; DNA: TGTGCCAGTAGGTTAGCGGGAGGGAAATACAATGAGCAGTTCTTC; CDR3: CASRLAGGKYNEQFF
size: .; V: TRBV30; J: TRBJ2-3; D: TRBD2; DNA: TGTGCCTTAGGGACTAGCGGGAGATCAGATACGCAGTATTTT; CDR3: CALGTSGRSDTQYF
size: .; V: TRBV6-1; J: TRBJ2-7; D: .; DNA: TGTGCCAGCAGTGAATTTTCGGAGGGCGAGCAGTACTTC; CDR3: CASSEFSEGEQYF
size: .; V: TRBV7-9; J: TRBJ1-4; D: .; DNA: TGTGCCAGCAGCTTAGCGCGAACAGTTCAAGAAAAACTGTTTTTT; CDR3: CASSLARTVQEKLFF
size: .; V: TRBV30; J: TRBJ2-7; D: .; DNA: TGTGCCTGGAGTGTGGGCCATGCCTACGAGCAGTACTTC; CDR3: CAWSVGHAYEQYF
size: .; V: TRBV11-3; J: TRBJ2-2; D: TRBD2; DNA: TGTGCCAGCAGACACTGGGCGGTTGCGGGAGTTAATACCGGGGAGCTGTTTTTT; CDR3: CASRHWAVAGVNTGELFF
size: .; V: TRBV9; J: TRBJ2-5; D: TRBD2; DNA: TGTGCCAGCAGCCCCGGACTAGCGGGGGAAGAGACCCAGTACTTC; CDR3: CASSPGLAGEETQYF
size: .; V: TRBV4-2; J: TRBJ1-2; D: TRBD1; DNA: TGTGCCAGCAGCCAAGTGGGACAGGGCCGAGGCTACACCTTC; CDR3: CASSQVGQGRGYTF
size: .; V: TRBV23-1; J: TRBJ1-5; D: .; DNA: TGCGCCAGCAGTCTAGGGCAGGCTACTAGGGGCAATCAGCCCCAGCATTTT; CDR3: CASSLGQATRGNQPQHF
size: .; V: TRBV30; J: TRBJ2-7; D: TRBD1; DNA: TGTGCCTGGAGTGCACAGGGGGACGAGCAGTACTTC; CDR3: CAWSAQGDEQYF
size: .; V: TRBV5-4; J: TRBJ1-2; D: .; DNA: TGTGCCAGCCCCAACCGCGCGGGACCGTTC; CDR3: CASPNRAGPF
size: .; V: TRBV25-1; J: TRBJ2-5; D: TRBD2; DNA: TGTGCCAGCAGTGAAATAGCGGGAGGGTTGGAGACCCAGTACTTC; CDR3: CASSEIAGGLETQYF
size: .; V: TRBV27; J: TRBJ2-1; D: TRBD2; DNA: TGTGCCAGCAGCCGAGCGGGAGGGCTGCCCAATGAGCAGTTCTTC; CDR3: CASSRAGGLPNEQFF
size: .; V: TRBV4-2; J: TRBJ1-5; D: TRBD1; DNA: TGTGCCAGCAGCCAAGGGTCAGGGGGCGTTCGGGGCAATCAGCCCCAGCATTTT; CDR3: CASSQGSGGVRGNQPQHF
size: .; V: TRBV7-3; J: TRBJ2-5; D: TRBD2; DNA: TGTGCCAGCAGCTTACTGGCCGGGGGGGGCCAGTACTTC; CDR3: CASSLLAGGGQYF
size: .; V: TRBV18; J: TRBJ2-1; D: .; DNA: TGTGCCAGCTCACCCCCTTTGGGAGCGGGCTCCTACAATGAGCAGTTCTTC; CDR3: CASSPPLGAGSYNEQFF
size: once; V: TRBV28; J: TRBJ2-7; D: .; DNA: TGTGCCAGCCACCGAGGGGGTACCGGGTACGAGCAGTACTTC; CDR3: CASHRGGTGYEQYF
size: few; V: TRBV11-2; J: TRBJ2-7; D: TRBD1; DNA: TGTGCCAGCAGCAATCCCCCGGGACAGGGAAGATACGAGCAGTACTTC; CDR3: CASSNPPGQGRYEQYF
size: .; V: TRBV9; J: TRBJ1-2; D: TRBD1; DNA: TGTGCCAGCAGCGTCGGGACAGGCATCTATGGCTACACCTTC; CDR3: CASSVGTGIYGYTF
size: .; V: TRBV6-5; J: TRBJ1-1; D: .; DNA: TGTGCCAGCAGTAAACAGGGGAACACTGAAGCTTTCTTT; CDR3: CASSKQGNTEAFF
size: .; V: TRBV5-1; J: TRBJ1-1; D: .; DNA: TGCGCCAGCAGCTTGTATGGCAGAAAGAACACTGAAGCTTTCTTT; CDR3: CASSLYGRKNTEAFF
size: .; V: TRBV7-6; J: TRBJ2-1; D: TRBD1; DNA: TGTGCCAGCAGCTTAGAGCCCTGGGACAGAAGCTACTACAATGAGCAGTTCTTC; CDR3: CASSLEPWDRSYYNEQFF
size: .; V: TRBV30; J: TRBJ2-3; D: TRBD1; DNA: TGTGCCTGGAGTGTGTTGTCCGGGACAGGCACAGATACGCAGTATTTT; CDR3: CAWSVLSGTGTDTQYF